This T cell receptor (beta chain) was retrieved from a study of cytomegalovirus exposure and HLA in healthy donors. In the PCR, 60 Vbeta and 13 Jbeta primers were used. The protocol was immunoSEQ multiplex PCR, while the TCRdb copy is restricted to in-frame clones and leaves out a portion. Of around 140,000 clones in the sample, over 60% are singletons; the top ten hold 5.5% to 7%. This CDR3 is 15 amino acids long. The trim removed 4 bases at V and 7 bases at J, leaving 8 bases unmatched. Per germline, CDR1 SGHVS and CDR2 FQNEAQ. This clone turned up a few times. This sequence originates from a woman aged 55-75 years in good health and CMV-seronegative. The genes are TRBV7-8 and TRBJ2-1, with 9 bases matching TRBD2. Sample: PBMCs. CDR3 protein: CASSSREGPRNEQFF. DNA of the CDR3: TGTGCCAGCAGCTCGCGGGAGGGCCCGAGGAATGAGCAGTTCTTC.